This T cell receptor (beta chain) was captured in a study of T cell changes during pregnancy in multiple sclerosis. Germline-derived CDR1 and CDR2 are MNHEY and SMNVEV (reference sequence). The V end was cut by 2 bases, the J end by 5 bases, with 12 bases between. This CDR3 region has 15 residues. Measured with immunoSEQ multiplex PCR; TCRdb has only the in-frame clones, and not every one. The sample yields some 70,000 clones, around nine tenths seen once. The source was CD4+ T cells from peripheral blood mononuclear cells, collected in the third trimester of pregnancy. This sequence originates from a female donor in good health, enrolled as a control in a pregnancy study. The chain is built from TRBV27 and TRBJ2-2; D may be TRBD1 (5 bases). Here the CDR3 DNA reads TGTGCCAGCAGTTTAGGGGCGGTGGGTACCGGGGAGCTGTTTTTT. It specifies CASSLGAVGTGELFF.